This T cell receptor beta chain was identified during a study of blood T cell repertoires in COVID-19. Study context: Specimens from acute and convalescent COVID-19 originated in the United States, Italy and Spain. In each case, the material was cDNA or gDNA derived from T cells, B-cell-depleted T cells, or PBMCs.

Authors' data handling: Amplification from reference gene primers served as the basis for estimated nucleated cell counts. Method: immunoSEQ multiplex PCR; TCRdb's copy keeps in-frame clones and lacks some. The V and J calls and the clone size are those of that table, but D and trimming were determined from the DNA. The data contain over 150,000 clones, 84% of them seen just once; the ten biggest clones take up roughly 13%. V shed 5 bases, J shed 2 bases, and the junction held 4 bases outside the gene matches. The V gene's germline CDR1 is LNHDA and CDR2 SQIVND (reference sequence). This CDR3 has 14 amino acids.

This chain joins TRBV19 and TRBJ2-7; 9 bases are shared with TRBD2. The receptor comes from a human donor in a cohort sampled during active COVID-19. The material sequenced was peripheral blood. CDR3 sequence reads: CASSPTSGPYEQYF. CDR3 coding DNA: TGTGCCAGTAGTCCCACTAGCGGGCCCTACGAGCAGTACTTC.